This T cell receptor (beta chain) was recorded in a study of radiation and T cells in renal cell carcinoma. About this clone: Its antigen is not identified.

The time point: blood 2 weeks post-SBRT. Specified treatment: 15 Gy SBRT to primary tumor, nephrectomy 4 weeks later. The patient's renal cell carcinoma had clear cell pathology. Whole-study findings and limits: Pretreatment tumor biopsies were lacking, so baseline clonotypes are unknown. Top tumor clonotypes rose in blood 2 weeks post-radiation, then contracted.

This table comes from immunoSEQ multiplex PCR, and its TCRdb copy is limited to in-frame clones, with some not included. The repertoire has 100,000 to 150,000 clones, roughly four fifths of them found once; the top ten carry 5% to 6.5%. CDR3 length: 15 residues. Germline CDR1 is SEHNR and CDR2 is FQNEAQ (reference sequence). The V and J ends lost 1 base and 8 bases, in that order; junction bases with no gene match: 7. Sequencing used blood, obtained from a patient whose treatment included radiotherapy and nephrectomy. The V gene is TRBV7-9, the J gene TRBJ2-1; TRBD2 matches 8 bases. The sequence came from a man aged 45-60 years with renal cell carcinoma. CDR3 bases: TGTGCCAGCAGCTTAGATCCACTGACTAGCGATGAGCAGTTCTTC. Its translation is CASSLDPLTSDEQFF.